These 4 T cell receptor beta chains were sequenced from one sample in a study of blood T cells in healthy people across ages. Then a second PCR, running about 6 to 11 cycles, was carried out with a sample-barcoded 5' primer and a J-beta primer mix. Via MiXCR, TCRdb re-called the 5' RACE reads, giving one row per CDR3 protein. The sample holds 870,000 or so distinct CDR3 sequences, 25% to 35% seen once. Sequenced input: blood. These receptors all stem from a woman aged 80 or over in good health.

This clonotype was picked up many times. The chain links TRBV11-2 to TRBJ2-5; D gene unclear. In germline, CDR1 is SGHAT, CDR2 FQNNGV. With 8 bases removed from V and 7 bases from J, the gap between germline ends came to 11 bases. The CDR3 length is 11 residues. Here the CDR3 reads CASGEEVTQYF. DNA for the CDR3: TGTGCCAGCGGAGAAGAGGTGACCCAGTACTTC.

This clonotype turned up a few times. The V gene is TRBV13, the J gene TRBJ2-3, with TRBD2 matching over 10 bases. V shed 5 bases and J 1 base; nucleotides not matched to a gene: 9. The CDR3 consists of 17 residues. The germline V gene encodes CDR1 PRHDT and CDR2 FYEKMQ (reference sequence). CDR3 region: CASSLRAGGPGTDTQYF. DNA of the CDR3: TGTGCCAGCAGCCTCAGAGCGGGGGGGCCCGGCACAGATACGCAGTATTTT.

The sample holds a few counts of this clonotype. The genes are TRBV5-1 and TRBJ2-2; 8 bases are a match to TRBD1. The V and J ends lost 3 bases and 1 base, in that order; junction bases with no gene match: 11. The CDR3 spans 18 residues. Germline V gives CDR1 SGHRS, CDR2 YFSETQ. Here the CDR3 DNA reads TGCGCCAGCAGCTACGACATTTCCGGGACAGGGAACACCGGGGAGCTGTTTTTT. The encoded protein is CASSYDISGTGNTGELFF.

This clonotype was seen ten or more times. This chain connects TRBV20-1 to TRBJ2-7; 8 bases match TRBD1. The J segment lost 4 bases and the V segment lost 3 bases, leaving 5 bases of the junction unmatched. CDR3 size: 13 residues. Germline assignment: CDR1 DFQATT and CDR2 SNEGSKA (reference sequence). The CDR3 is CSASPGGSYEQYF. The DNA for the CDR3 is TGCAGTGCTAGCCCAGGGGGCTCATACGAGCAGTACTTC.